The clone carrying this T cell receptor (beta chain) was observed a handful of times. Its target is unknown. A much larger clone differs from this one at a single base, so this may be a read error. Priming with a constant-region primer yielded TCR beta cDNA from about 450 ng total RNA. ARM-PCR, slightly modified, supplied the TCR beta libraries through three nested multiplex PCR rounds. Running ten to eleven cycles apiece, the first two PCR rounds relied on TRBV1-TRBV30 forward primers together with a C-beta reverse primer. TCRdb independently ran MiXCR on the multiplex PCR reads; one entry per CDR3 protein. The sample holds approximately 120,000 distinct CDR3 sequences; 55% to 75% are singletons and the top ten take 7% to 10%. This sample stems from a study of tumor-infiltrating lymphocytes in primary liver carcinoma. Overall study findings and caveats: Significantly greater top-250-clone fractions characterized tumors relative to blood (p = 0.039).

With 5 bases clipped from V and 7 bases from J, the junction kept 3 bases outside the gene matches. The CDR3 is 13 residues long. Bulk tissue was left unsorted, and RNA and DNA were co-extracted from approximately 20-30 mg of it. Sequencing used liver tumor tissue from sampling region 3. Subset described: tumor region T3, left-lateral pole. The V and J genes are TRBV12-3 or TRBV12-4 and TRBJ2-5, with 11 bases identical to TRBD2. The TCR originated in a woman aged 60 to 75 with primary liver carcinoma and hepatitis B virus infection. The CDR3, as DNA: TGTGCCAGCAGTCAAACTAGCGGGGGGACCCAGTACTTC. This sequence encodes CASSQTSGGTQYF.